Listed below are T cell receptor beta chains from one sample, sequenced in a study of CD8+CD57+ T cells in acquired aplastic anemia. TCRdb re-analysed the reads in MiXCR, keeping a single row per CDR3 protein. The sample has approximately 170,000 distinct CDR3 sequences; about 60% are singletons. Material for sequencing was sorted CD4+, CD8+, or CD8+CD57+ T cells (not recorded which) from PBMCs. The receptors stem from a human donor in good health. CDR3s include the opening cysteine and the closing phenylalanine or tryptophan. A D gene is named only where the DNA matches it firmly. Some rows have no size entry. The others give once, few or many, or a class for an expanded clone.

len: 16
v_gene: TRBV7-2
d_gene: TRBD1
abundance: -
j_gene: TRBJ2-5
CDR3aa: CASSHYLGQGGETQYF
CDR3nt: TGTGCCAGCAGCCACTATCTTGGACAGGGTGGAGAGACCCAGTACTTC

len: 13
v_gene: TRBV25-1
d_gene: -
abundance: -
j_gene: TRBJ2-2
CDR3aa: CASSDIRTGELFF
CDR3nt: TGTGCCAGCAGTGATATCAGGACCGGGGAGCTGTTTTTT

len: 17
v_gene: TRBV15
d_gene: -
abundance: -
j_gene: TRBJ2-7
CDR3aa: CATSRDPGQGSPYEQYF
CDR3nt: TGTGCCACCAGCAGGGATCCCGGGCAGGGGAGTCCCTACGAGCAGTACTTC

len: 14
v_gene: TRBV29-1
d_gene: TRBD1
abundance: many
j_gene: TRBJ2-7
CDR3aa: CSVGGTGAFYEQYF
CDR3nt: TGCAGCGTTGGGGGAACAGGGGCGTTCTACGAGCAGTACTTC

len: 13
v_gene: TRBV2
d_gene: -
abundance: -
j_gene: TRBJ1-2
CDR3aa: CASRGVYNYGYTF
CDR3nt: TGTGCCAGCAGGGGGGTCTACAATTATGGCTACACCTTC

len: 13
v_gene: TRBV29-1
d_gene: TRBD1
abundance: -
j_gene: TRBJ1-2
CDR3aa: CSADPGQGYGYTF
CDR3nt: TGCAGCGCTGACCCGGGACAGGGCTATGGCTACACCTTC

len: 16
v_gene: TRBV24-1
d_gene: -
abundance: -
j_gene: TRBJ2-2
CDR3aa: CATSDLTKGETGELFF
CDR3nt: TGTGCCACCAGTGATTTAACGAAGGGTGAAACCGGGGAGCTGTTTTTT

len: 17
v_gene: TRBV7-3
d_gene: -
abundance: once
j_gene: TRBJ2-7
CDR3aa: CASSFRRTGRGKNEQYF
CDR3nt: TGTGCCAGCAGCTTTAGGCGTACGGGCAGGGGAAAGAACGAGCAGTACTTC

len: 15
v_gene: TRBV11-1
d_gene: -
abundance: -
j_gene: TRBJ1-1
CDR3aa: CASSGRTGVGTEAFF
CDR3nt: TGCGCCAGCAGCGGACGGACGGGTGTTGGCACTGAAGCTTTCTTT

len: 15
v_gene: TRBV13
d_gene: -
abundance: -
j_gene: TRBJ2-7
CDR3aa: CASSSAREATYEQYF
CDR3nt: TGTGCCAGCAGCTCCGCTCGAGAGGCGACCTACGAGCAGTACTTC

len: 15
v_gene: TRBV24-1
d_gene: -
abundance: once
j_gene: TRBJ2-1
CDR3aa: CATSLAQSSYNEQFF
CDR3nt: TGTGCCACCAGTTTAGCGCAGAGCTCCTACAATGAGCAGTTCTTC

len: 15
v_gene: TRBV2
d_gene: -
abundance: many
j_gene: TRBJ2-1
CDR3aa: CASSQLAPDSYEQFF
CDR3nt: TGTGCCAGCAGTCAACTAGCTCCGGACAGCTATGAGCAGTTCTTC

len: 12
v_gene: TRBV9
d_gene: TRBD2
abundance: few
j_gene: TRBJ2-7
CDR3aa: CASSGAGVGQYF
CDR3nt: TGTGCCAGCAGCGGAGCGGGAGTCGGGCAGTACTTC

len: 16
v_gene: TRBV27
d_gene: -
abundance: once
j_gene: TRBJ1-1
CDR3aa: CASNPLRAGRNTEAFF
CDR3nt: TGTGCCAGCAACCCTTTACGGGCAGGGAGGAACACTGAAGCTTTCTTT

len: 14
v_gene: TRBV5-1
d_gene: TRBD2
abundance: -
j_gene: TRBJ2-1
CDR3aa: CASRYGGADNEQFF
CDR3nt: TGCGCCAGCCGATACGGGGGGGCCGACAATGAGCAGTTCTTC

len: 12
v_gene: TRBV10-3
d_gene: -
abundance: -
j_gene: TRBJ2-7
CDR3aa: CAIRGRRDEQYF
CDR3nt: TGTGCCATCAGGGGGCGAAGAGACGAGCAGTACTTC

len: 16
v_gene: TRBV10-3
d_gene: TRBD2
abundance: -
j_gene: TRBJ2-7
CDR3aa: CASGPSGIEPSYEQYF
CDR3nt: TGTGCCAGCGGGCCTAGCGGGATAGAACCTTCCTACGAGCAGTACTTC